This T cell receptor (beta chain) was observed in a study of T cell responses to AZD1222 COVID-19 vaccine. A remark on this clone: What it binds is not known.

Notes on the study in general: Females made up more of the donors, who were largely white British, and clonal diversity may have come out too low.

Sequencing used immunoSEQ multiplex PCR; TCRdb keeps in-frame clones, though not all of them. The sample has about 130,000 clones, over 75% seen once; the top ten hold approximately 7%. This CDR3 is built from 16 residues. V gave up 2 bases and J gave up 2 bases; unmatched junction bases: 5. Per germline, CDR1 SGHDN and CDR2 FVKESK. This specimen consisted of peripheral blood, obtained on day 0 of AZD1222 vaccination. The chain joins TRBV14 to TRBJ2-7; TRBD1 agrees at 11 bases. The sequence was collected from an adult in good health. In nucleotides, the CDR3 is TGTGCCAGCAGCCAACAAACGGGACAGGGGGCCTACGAGCAGTACTTC. Protein sequence: CASSQQTGQGAYEQYF.